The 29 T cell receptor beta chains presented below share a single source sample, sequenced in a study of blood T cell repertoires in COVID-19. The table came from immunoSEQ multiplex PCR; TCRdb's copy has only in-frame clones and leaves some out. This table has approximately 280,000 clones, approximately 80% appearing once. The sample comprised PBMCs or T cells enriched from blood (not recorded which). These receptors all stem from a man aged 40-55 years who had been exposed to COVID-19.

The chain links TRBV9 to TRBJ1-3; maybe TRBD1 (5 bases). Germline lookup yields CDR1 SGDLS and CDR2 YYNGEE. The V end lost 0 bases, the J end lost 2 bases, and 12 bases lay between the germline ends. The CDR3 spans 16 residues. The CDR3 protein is CASSVGGGETGNTIYF. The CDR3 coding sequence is TGTGCCAGCAGCGTAGGGGGAGGGGAAACTGGAAACACCATATATTTT.

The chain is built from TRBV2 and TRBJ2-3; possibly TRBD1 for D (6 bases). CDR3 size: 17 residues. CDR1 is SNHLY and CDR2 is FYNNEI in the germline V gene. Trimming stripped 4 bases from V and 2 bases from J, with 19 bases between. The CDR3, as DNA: TGTGCCAGCAGTGCTGAAGGGGGAAGAGGGACCACAGATACGCAGTATTTT. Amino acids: CASSAEGGRGTTDTQYF.

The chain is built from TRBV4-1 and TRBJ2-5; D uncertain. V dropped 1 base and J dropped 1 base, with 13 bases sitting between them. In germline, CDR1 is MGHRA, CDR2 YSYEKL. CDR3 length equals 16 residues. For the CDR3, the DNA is TGCGCCAGCAGCCAAGGGATCGAGGTAGCCCAAGAGACCCAGTACTTC. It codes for CASSQGIEVAQETQYF.

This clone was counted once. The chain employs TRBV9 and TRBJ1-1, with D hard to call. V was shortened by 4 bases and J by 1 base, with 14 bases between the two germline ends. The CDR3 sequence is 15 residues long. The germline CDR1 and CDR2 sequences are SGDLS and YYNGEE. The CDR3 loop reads CASSLTPKSNTEAFF. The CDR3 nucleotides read TGTGCCAGCAGCCTAACGCCCAAATCGAACACTGAAGCTTTCTTT.

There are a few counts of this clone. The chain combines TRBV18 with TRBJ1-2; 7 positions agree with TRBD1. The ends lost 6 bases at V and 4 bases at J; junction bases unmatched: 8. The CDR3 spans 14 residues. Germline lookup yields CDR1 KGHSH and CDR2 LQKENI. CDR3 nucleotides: TGTGCCAGCTCCCTTGGGACAGAATCCTATGGCTACACCTTC. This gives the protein CASSLGTESYGYTF.

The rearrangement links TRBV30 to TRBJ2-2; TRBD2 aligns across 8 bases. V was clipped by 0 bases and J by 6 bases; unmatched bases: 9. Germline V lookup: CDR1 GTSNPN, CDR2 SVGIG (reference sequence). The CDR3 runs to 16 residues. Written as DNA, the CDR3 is TGTGCCTGGAGTGTCGGGACTAGGGGTTGGGCCGGGGAGCTGTTTTTT. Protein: CAWSVGTRGWAGELFF.

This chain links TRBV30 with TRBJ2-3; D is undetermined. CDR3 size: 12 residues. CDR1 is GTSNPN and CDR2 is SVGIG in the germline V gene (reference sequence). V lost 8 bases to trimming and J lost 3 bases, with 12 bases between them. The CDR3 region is CAGVRVTDTQYF. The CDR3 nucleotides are TGTGCCGGGGTCCGGGTAACAGATACGCAGTATTTT.

CDR3 in amino acids: CASSVVGGSPLHF. In DNA form, the CDR3 reads TGTGCCAGCAGCGTAGTTGGGGGCTCACCCCTCCACTTT. The chain recombines TRBV9 with TRBJ1-6; possible D gene TRBD1, 6 bases. Germline assignment: CDR1 SGDLS and CDR2 YYNGEE. The CDR3 is made up of 13 amino acids. Trimming cost V 0 bases and J 10 bases, with 8 bases left between them.

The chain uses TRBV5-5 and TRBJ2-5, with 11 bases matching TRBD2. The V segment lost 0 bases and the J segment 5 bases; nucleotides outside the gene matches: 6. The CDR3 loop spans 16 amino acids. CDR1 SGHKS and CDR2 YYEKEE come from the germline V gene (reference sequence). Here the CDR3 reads CASSLALAGGRETQYF. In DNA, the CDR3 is TGTGCCAGCAGCTTGGCGCTAGCGGGAGGTAGGGAGACCCAGTACTTC.

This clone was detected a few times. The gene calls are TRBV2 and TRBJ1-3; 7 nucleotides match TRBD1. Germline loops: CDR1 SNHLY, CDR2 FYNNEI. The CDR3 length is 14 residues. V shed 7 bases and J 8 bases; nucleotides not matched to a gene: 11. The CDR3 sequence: CASTKTGYGYTIYF. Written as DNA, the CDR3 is TGTGCCAGCACTAAGACAGGGTATGGGTACACCATATATTTT.

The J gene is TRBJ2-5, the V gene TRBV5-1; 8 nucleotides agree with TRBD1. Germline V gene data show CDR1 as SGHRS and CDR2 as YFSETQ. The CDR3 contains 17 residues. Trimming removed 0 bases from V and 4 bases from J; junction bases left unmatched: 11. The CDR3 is CASSLGQGPFGGETQYF. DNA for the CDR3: TGCGCCAGCAGCTTGGGACAGGGGCCCTTTGGGGGAGAGACCCAGTACTTC. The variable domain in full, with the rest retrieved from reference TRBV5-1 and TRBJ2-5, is KAGVTQTPRYLIKTRGQQVTLSCSPISGHRSVSWYQQTPGQGLQFLFEYFSETQRNKGNFPGRFSGRQFSNSRSEMNVSTLELGDSALYLCASSLGQGPFGGETQYFGPGTRLLVL.

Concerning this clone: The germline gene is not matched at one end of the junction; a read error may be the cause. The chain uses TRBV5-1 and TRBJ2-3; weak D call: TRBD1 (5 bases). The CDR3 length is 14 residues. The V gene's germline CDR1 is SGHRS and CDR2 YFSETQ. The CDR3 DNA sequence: TGCGCCAGCAGTTTGGCAGGGATCACAGATACGCAGTATTTT. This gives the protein CASSLAGITDTQYF.

The CDR3 DNA is TGCGCCAGCAGCTTCGGAGGAGATACGCAGTATTTT. Amino acid sequence: CASSFGGDTQYF. This chain joins TRBV5-1 and TRBJ2-3; D might be TRBD2 (5 bases). Germline V lookup: CDR1 SGHRS, CDR2 YFSETQ. Between the trimmed V and J ends, which lost 2 bases and 5 bases, there was a span of 6 bases. The CDR3 runs 12 residues. The entire variable domain, with the rest obtained from reference TRBV5-1 and TRBJ2-3, is as follows: KAGVTQTPRYLIKTRGQQVTLSCSPISGHRSVSWYQQTPGQGLQFLFEYFSETQRNKGNFPGRFSGRQFSNSRSEMNVSTLELGDSALYLCASSFGGDTQYFGPGTRLTVL.

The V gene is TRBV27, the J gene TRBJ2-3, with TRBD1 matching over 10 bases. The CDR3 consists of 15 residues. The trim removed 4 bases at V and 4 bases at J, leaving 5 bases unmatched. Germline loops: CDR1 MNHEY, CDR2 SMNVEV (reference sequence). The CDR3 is CASSSGTGVPDTQYF. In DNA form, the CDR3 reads TGTGCCAGCAGTTCTGGGACAGGGGTTCCAGATACGCAGTATTTT.

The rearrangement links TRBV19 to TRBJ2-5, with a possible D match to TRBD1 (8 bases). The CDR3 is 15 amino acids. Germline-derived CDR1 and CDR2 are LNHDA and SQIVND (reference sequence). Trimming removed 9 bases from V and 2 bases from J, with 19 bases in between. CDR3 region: CASTQGGTGQETQYF. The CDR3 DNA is TGTGCCAGCACCCAGGGGGGGACAGGACAAGAGACCCAGTACTTC.

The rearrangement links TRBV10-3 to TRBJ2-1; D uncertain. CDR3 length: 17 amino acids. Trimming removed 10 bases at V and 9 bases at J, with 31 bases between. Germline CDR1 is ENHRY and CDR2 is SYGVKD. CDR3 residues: CATTFSWFRDSSGEQFF. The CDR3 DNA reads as TGTGCCACAACCTTTTCTTGGTTCCGTGACTCGTCTGGTGAGCAGTTCTTC.

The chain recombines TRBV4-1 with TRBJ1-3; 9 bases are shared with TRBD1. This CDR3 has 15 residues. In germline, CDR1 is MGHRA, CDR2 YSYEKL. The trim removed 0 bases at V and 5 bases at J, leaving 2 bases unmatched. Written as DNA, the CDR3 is TGCGCCAGCAGCCAAGAGGGACAGGGAAGAAACACCATATATTTT. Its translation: CASSQEGQGRNTIYF.

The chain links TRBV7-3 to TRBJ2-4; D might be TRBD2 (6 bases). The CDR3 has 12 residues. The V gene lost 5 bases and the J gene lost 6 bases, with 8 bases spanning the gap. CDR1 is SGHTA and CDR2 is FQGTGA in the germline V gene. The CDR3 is CASSPGGNIQYF. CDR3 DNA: TGTGCCAGCAGCCCCGGGGGAAACATTCAGTACTTC.

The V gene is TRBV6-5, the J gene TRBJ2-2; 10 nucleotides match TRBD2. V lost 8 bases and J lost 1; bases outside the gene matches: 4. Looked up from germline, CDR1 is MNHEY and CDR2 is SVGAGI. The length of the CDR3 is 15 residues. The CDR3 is CASRTSGRNTGELFF. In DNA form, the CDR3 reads TGTGCCAGCCGGACTAGCGGTAGGAACACCGGGGAGCTGTTTTTT.

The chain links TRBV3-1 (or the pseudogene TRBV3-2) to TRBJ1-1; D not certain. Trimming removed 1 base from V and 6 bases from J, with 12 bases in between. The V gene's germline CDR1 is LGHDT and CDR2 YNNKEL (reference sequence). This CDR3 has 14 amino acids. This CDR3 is CASSQVEGRAEAFF. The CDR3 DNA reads TGTGCCAGCAGCCAAGTTGAGGGAAGGGCTGAAGCTTTCTTT.

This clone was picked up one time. The CDR3 sequence: CASSQDGQSNQPQHF. CDR3 DNA: TGTGCCAGCAGCCAAGACGGACAGAGCAATCAGCCCCAGCATTTT. The rearrangement joins TRBV4-2 to TRBJ1-5; possible D gene TRBD1, 6 bases. The germline V gene has CDR1 LGHNA and CDR2 YNFKEQ. This CDR3 is 15 amino acids long. V was shortened by 0 bases and J by 1 base, with 7 bases between the two germline ends.

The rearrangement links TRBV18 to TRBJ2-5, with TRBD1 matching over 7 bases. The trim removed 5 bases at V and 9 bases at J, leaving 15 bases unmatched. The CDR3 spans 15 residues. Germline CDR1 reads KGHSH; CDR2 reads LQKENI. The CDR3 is CASSTGVRTQGAQYF. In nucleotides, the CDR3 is TGTGCCAGCTCAACAGGGGTCCGGACCCAAGGCGCCCAGTACTTC.

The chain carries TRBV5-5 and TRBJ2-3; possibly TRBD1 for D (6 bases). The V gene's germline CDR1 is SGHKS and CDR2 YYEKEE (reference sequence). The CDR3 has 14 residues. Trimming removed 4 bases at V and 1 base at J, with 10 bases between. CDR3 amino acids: CASSPWGRTDTQYF. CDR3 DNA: TGTGCCAGCAGCCCCTGGGGGCGCACAGATACGCAGTATTTT.

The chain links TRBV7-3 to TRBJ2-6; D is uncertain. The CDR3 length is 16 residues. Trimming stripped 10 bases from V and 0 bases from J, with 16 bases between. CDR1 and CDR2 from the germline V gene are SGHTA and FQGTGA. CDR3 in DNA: TGTGCCACTGCCCTAGGTCCCGCCTCTGGGGCCAACGTCCTGACTTTC. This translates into CATALGPASGANVLTF.

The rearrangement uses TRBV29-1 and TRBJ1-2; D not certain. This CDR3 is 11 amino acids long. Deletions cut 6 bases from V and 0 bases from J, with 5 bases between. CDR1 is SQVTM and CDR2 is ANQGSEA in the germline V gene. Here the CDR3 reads CSVPANYGYTF. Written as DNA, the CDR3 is TGCAGCGTACCAGCTAACTATGGCTACACCTTC.

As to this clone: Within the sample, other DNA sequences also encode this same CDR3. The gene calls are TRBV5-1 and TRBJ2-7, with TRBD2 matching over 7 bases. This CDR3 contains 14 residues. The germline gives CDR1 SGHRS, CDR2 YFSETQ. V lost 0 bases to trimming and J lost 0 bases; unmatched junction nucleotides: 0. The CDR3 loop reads CASSLGGSSYEQYF. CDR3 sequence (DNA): TGCGCCAGCAGCTTGGGCGGGAGCTCCTACGAGCAGTACTTC.

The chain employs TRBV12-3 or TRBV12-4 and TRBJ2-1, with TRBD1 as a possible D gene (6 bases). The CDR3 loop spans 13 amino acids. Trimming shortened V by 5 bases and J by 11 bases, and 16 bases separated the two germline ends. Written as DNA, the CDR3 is TGTGCCAGCAGTGGGGTAACAGGGCAGAAGCAGTTCTTC. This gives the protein CASSGVTGQKQFF.

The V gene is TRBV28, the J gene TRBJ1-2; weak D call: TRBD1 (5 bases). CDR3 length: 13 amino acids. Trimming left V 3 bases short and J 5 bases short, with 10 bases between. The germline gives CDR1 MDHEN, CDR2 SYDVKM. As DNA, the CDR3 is TGTGCCAGCAGTTTCAACGGGGGGTATGGCTACACCTTC. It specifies CASSFNGGYGYTF.

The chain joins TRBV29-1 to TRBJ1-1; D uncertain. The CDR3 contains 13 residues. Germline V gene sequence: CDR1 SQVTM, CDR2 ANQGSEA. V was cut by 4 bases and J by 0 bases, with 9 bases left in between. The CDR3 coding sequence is TGCAGCGTTGGGTGGAGCATGAACACTGAAGCTTTCTTT. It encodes CSVGWSMNTEAFF.